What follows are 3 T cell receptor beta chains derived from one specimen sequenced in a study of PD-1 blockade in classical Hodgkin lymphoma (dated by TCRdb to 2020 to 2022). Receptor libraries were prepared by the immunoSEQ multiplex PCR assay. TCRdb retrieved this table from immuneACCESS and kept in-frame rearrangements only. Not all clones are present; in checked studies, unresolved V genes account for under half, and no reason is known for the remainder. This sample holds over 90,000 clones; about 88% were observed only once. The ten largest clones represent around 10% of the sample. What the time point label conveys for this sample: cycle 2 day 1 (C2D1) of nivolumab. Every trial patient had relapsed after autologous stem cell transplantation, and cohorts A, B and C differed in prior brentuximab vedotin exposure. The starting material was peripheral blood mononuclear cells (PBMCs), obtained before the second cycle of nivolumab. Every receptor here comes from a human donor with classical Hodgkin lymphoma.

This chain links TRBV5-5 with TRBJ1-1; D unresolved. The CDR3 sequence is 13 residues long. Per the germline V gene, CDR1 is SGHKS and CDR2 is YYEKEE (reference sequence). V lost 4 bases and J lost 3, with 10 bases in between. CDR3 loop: CASSIGPHTEAFF. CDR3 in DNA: TGTGCCAGCAGCATCGGGCCGCACACTGAAGCTTTCTTT.

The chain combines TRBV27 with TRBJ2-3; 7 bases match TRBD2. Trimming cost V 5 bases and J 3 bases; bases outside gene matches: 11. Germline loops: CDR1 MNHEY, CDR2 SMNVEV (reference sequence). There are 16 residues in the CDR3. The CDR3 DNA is TGTGCCAGCAGTCCGCTTAACTGGGAGGGGACAGATACGCAGTATTTT. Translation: CASSPLNWEGTDTQYF.

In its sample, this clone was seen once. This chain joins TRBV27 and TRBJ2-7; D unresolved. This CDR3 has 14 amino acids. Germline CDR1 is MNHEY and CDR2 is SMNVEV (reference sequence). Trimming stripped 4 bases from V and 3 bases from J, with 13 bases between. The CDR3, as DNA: TGTGCCAGCAGTTGGGAAGGGCCCAACTACGAGCAGTACTTC. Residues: CASSWEGPNYEQYF.